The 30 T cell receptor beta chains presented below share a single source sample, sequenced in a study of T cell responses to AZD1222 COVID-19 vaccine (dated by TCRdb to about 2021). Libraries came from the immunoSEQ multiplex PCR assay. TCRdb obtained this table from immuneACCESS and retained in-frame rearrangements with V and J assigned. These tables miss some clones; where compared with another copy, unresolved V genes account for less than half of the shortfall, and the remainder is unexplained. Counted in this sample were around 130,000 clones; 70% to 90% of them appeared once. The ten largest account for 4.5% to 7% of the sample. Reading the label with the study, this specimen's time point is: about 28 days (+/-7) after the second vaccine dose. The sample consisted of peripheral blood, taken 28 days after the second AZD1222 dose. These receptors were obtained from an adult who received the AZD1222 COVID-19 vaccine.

CDR3 DNA sequence: TGTGCCATCAGTGTGAGTAAGAACACTGAAGCTTTCTTT. This gives the protein CAISVSKNTEAFF. V is TRBV10-3 and J is TRBJ1-1; D remains unclear. V lost 4 bases to trimming and J lost 1 base, with 7 bases between them. The CDR3 sequence is 13 residues long. Germline V gene lookup returns CDR1 ENHRY and CDR2 SYGVKD.

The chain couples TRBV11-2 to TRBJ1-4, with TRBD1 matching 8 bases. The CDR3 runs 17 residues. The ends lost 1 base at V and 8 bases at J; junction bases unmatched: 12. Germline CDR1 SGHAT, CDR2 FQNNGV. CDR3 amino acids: CASSLGQGAPNGEKLFF. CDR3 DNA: TGTGCCAGCAGCTTAGGCCAGGGGGCACCTAATGGGGAAAAACTGTTTTTT.

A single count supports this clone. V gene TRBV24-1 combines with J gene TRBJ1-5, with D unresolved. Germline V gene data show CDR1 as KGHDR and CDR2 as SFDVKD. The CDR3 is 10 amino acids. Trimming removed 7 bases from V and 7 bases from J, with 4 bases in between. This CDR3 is CATREQPQHF. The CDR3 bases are TGTGCCACCAGGGAGCAGCCCCAGCATTTT.

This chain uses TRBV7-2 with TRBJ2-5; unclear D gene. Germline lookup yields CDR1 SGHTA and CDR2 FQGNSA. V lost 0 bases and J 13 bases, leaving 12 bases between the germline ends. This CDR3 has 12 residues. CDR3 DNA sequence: TGTGCCAGCAGCTTAGCGCACAGCCTTACGTACTTC. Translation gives CASSLAHSLTYF.

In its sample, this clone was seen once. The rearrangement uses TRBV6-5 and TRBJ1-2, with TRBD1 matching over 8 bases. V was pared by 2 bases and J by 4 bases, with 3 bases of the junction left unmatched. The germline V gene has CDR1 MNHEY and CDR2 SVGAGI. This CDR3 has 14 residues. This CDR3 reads CASSYQDRVYGYTF. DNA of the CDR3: TGTGCCAGCAGTTACCAGGACAGGGTCTATGGCTACACCTTC.

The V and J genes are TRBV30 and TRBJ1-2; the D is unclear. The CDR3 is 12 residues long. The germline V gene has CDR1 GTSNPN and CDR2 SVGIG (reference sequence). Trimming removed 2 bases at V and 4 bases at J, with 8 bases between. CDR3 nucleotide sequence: TGTGCCTGGAGTCGACGGTCCTATGGCTACACCTTC. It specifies CAWSRRSYGYTF.

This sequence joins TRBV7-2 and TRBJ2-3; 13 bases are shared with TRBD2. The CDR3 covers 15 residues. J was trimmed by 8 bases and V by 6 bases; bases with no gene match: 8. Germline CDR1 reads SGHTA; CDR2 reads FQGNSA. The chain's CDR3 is CASRAPGLAGTTQYF. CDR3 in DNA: TGTGCCAGCAGGGCCCCGGGACTAGCGGGGACTACGCAGTATTTT.

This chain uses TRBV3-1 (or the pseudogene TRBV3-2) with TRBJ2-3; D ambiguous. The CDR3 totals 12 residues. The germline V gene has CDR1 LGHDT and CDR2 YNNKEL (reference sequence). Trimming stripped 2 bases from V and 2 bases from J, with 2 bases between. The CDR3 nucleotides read TGTGCCAGCAGCCAAACCACAGATACGCAGTATTTT. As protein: CASSQTTDTQYF.

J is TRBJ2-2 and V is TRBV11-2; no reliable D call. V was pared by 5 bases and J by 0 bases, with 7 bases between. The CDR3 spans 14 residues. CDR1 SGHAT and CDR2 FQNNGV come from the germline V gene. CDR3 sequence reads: CASSPATNTGELFF. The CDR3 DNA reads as TGTGCCAGCAGCCCGGCGACGAACACCGGGGAGCTGTTTTTT.

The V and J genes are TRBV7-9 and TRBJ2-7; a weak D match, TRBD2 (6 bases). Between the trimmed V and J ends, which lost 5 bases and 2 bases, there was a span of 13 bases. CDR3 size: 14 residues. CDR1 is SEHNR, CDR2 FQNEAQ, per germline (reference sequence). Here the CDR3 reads CASSASGSAYEQYF. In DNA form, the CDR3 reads TGTGCCAGCAGCGCCTCCGGGAGTGCCTACGAGCAGTACTTC.

The CDR3 bases are TGTGCCAGCAGCCCCGACTATAATTCACCCCTCCACTTT. Protein: CASSPDYNSPLHF. The V and J genes are TRBV28 and TRBJ1-6, with D hard to call. Germline V gene sequence: CDR1 MDHEN, CDR2 SYDVKM. This CDR3 contains 13 residues. Between the trimmed V and J ends, which lost 6 bases and 3 bases, there was a span of 6 bases.

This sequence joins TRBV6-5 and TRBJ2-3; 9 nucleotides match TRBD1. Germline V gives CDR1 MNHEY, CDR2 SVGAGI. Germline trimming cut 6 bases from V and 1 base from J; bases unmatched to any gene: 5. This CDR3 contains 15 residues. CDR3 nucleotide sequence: TGTGCCAGCAGCCGAGGGGACAGGGGCACAGATACGCAGTATTTT. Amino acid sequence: CASSRGDRGTDTQYF.

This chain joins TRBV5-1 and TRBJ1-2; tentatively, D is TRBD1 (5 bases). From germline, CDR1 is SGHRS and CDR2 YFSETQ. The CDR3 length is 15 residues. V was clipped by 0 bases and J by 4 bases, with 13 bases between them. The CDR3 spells CASSLVVGGSYGYTF. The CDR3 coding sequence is TGCGCCAGCAGCTTGGTAGTCGGGGGGTCCTATGGCTACACCTTC.

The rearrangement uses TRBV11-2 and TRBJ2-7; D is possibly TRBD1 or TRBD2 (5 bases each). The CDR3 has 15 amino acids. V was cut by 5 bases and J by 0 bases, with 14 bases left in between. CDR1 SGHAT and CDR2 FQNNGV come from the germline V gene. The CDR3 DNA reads TGTGCCAGCAGCATTGAATGGGGGAGCTCCTACGAGCAGTACTTC. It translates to CASSIEWGSSYEQYF.

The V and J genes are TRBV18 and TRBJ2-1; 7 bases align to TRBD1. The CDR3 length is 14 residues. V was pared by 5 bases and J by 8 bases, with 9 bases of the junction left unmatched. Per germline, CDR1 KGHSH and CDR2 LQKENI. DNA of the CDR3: TGTGCCAGCTCAACTCGGACAGGTTTAGATGAGCAGTTCTTC. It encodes CASSTRTGLDEQFF.

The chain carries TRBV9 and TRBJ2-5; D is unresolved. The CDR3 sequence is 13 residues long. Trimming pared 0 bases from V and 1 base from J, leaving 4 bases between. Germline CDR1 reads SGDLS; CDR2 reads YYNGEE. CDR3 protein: CASSVAPQETQYF. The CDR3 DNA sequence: TGTGCCAGCAGCGTAGCTCCCCAAGAGACCCAGTACTTC.

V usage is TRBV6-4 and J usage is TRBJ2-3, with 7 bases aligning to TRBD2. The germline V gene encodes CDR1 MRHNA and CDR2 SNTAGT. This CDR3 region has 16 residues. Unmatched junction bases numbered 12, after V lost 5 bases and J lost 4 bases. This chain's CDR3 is CASSIIGGGSADTQYF. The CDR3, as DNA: TGTGCCAGCAGTATAATTGGCGGCGGGAGTGCAGATACGCAGTATTTT.

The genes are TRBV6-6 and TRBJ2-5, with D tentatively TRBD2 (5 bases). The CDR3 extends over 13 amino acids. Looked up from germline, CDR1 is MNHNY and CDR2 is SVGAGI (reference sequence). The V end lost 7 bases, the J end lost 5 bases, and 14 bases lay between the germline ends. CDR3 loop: CASTPEAWETQYF. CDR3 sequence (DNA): TGTGCCAGCACCCCGGAGGCGTGGGAGACCCAGTACTTC.

CDR3 sequence reads: CASSLMFGTKNTEAFF. The CDR3 coding sequence is TGTGCCAGCAGTTTAATGTTCGGGACAAAGAACACTGAAGCTTTCTTT. The chain has TRBV27 and TRBJ1-1, with a weak D call TRBD1 (6 bases). Trimming shortened V by 2 bases and J by 1 base, and 14 bases separated the two germline ends. The CDR3 sequence is 16 residues long. The germline V gene has CDR1 MNHEY and CDR2 SMNVEV (reference sequence).

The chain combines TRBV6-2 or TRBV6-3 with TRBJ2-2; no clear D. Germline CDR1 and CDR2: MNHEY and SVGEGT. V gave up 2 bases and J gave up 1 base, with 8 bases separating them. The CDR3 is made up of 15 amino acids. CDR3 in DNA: TGTGCCAGCAGTTACGACACAGAGAACACCGGGGAGCTGTTTTTT. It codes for CASSYDTENTGELFF.

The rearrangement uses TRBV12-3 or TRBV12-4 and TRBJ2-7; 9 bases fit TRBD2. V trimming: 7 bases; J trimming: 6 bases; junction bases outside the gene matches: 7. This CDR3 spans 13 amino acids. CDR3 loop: CASTTLSGSEQYF. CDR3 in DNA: TGTGCCAGCACCACCCTTAGCGGGAGCGAGCAGTACTTC.

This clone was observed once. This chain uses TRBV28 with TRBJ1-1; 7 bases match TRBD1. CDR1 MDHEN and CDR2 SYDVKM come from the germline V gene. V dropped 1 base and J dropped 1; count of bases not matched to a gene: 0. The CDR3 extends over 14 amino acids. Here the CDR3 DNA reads TGTGCCAGCAGTTTATCAGGGGGGAACACTGAAGCTTTCTTT. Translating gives CASSLSGGNTEAFF.

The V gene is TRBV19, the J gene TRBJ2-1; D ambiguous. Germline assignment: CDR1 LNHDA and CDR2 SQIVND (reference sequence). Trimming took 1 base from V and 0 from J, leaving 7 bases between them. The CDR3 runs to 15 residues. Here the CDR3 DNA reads TGTGCCAGTAGTATAGGAGTCTACTCCTACAATGAGCAGTTCTTC. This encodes CASSIGVYSYNEQFF.

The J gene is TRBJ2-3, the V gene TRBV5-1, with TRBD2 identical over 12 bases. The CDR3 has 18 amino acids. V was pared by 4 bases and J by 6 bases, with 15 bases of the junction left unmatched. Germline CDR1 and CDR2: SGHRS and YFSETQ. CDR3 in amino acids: CASSPSLLAGGSSDTQYF. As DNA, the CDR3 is TGCGCCAGCAGCCCCTCCCTACTAGCGGGGGGATCTTCGGATACGCAGTATTTT.

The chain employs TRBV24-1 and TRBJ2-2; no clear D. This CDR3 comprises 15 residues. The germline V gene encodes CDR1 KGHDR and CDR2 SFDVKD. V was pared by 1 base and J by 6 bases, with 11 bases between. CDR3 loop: CATSDFSWGSGELFF. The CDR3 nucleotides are TGTGCCACCAGTGATTTTTCTTGGGGTTCCGGGGAGCTGTTTTTT.

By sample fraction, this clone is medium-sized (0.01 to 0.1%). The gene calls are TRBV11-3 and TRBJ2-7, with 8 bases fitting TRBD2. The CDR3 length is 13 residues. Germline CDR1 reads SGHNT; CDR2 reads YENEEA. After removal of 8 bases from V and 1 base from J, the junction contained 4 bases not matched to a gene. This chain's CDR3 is CASLRGGSYEQYF. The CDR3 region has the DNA TGTGCCAGCCTCCGGGGGGGGTCCTACGAGCAGTACTTC.

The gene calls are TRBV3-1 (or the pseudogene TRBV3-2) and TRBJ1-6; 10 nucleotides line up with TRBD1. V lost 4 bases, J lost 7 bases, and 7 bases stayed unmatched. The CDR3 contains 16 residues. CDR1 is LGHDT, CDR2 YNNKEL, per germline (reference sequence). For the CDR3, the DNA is TGTGCCAGCAGCCCCTGGGCGGGACAGGGGAATTCACCCCTCCACTTT. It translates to CASSPWAGQGNSPLHF.

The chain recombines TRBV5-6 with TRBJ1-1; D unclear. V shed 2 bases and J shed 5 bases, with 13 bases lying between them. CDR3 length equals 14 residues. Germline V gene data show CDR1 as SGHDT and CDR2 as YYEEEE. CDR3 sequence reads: CASSFRTGTTEAFF. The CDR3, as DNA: TGTGCCAGCAGCTTCAGGACGGGAACAACTGAAGCTTTCTTT.

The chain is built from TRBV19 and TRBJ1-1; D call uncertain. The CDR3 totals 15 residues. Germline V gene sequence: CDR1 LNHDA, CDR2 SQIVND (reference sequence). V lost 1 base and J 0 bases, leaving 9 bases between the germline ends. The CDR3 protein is CASSIAPLMNTEAFF. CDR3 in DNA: TGTGCCAGTAGTATAGCTCCTCTCATGAACACTGAAGCTTTCTTT.

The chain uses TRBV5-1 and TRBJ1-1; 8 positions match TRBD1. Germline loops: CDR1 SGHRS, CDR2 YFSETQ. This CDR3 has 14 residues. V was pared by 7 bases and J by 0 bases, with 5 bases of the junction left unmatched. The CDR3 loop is CASGQGIMNTEAFF. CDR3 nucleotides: TGCGCCAGCGGACAGGGAATCATGAACACTGAAGCTTTCTTT.